The TCR beta chain under discussion was sequenced for a study of T cell changes during pregnancy in multiple sclerosis. Trimming at V came to 6 bases and at J to 7 bases, leaving 12 bases not matched to a gene. This CDR3 has 14 amino acids. CDR1 is SQVTM, CDR2 ANQGSEA, per germline. TCRdb keeps only in-frame clones here, not all; method: immunoSEQ multiplex PCR. This sample has around 34,000 clones, with over 75% found just once. The rearrangement links TRBV29-1 to TRBJ2-1, with 7 bases matching TRBD2. The material was CD8+ T cells from peripheral blood mononuclear cells, obtained in the first trimester of pregnancy. The receptor was isolated from a female donor with multiple sclerosis, enrolled in a pregnancy study. CDR3 nucleotide sequence: TGCAGCGTGACCGGACTAGTTATGAGGAATGAGCAGTTCTTC. Protein: CSVTGLVMRNEQFF.